This TCR beta chain was retrieved from a study of healthy donors' naive CD4 and CD8 T cells. Each TCR library used around 0.5 ug of total RNA and a linear amplification protocol. TCRdb ran MiXCR on the reads and lists one entry per CDR3 protein. There are about 180,000 distinct CDR3 sequences in the sample; about 76% occur only once, and about 2.1% lies in the top ten. CDR3 length: 11 amino acids. The V gene's germline CDR1 is LNHDA and CDR2 SQIVND (reference sequence). V was cut by 7 bases and J by 4 bases, with 5 bases left in between. Study-level points and caveats: Negatively charged CDR3s marked CD8+ lineage; positively charged CDR3s marked CD4+ lineage.

On this clonotype: What it binds is not known.

Material for sequencing was naive CD4+ and CD8+ T cells sorted from blood, pooled from several donors. The chain is built from TRBV19 and TRBJ2-1; no clear D gene. This TCR was sampled from a pool of human donors in good health; the sample pools cells from several healthy donors. For the CDR3, the DNA is TGTGCCAGTACGAATTACAATGAGCAGTTCTTC. Amino acids: CASTNYNEQFF.